The T cell receptor beta chain described here comes from a study of cytomegalovirus exposure and HLA in healthy donors. Study details: Membership in the Caucasian-associated ancestry cluster was found for around four fifths of 300 to 500 genotyped donors.

General study results and limits: High sensitivity and specificity were reportedly achieved when the classifier diagnosed cytomegalovirus status. Upon later analysis, HLA-associated TCR beta chains proved more clonally expanded than other, equally common chains. A later analysis found that most CMV-associated TCR beta chains appeared HLA-restricted.

Researchers ran the PCR with 60 Vbeta and 13 Jbeta primers. Assay used: immunoSEQ multiplex PCR; TCRdb lists only in-frame clones, some missing. The data contain 150,000 to 200,000 clones, 65% to 80% of them seen just once; the ten biggest clones take up 4% to 4.5%. This CDR3 has 14 amino acids. Germline loops: CDR1 SGDLS, CDR2 YYNGEE. V was cut by 8 bases and J by 2 bases, with 15 bases left in between. Comments on this clone: Its antigen is currently unknown.

The sequencing input was PBMCs. The clonotype originates from a woman aged 25 to 39 in good health and CMV-seropositive. The chain links TRBV9 to TRBJ2-3; D gene unclear. CDR3 bases: TGTGCCAGTACACCCATTTTATTCACAGATACGCAGTATTTT. Translation: CASTPILFTDTQYF. Filled out from reference TRBV9 and TRBJ2-3, the complete variable domain reads DSGVTQTPKHLITATGQRVTLRCSPRSGDLSVYWYQQSLDQGLQFLIQYYNGEERAKGNILERFSAQQFPDLHSELNLSSLELGDSALYFCASTPILFTDTQYFGPGTRLTVL.